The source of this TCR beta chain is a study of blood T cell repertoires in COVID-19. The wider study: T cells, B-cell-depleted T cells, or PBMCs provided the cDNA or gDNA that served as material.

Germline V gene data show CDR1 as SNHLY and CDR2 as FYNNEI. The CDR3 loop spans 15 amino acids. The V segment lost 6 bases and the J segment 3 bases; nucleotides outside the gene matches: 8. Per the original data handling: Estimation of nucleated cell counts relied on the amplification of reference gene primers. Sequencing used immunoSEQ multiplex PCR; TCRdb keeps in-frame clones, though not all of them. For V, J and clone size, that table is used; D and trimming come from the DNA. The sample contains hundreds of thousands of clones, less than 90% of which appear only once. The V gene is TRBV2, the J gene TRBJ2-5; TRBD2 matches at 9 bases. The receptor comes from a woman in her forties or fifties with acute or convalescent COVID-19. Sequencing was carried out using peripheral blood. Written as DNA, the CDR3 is TGTGCCAGCAGGACCCTAGCGGGATTGAAAGAGACCCAGTACTTC. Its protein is CASRTLAGLKETQYF.